Listed below are T cell receptor beta chains from one sample, sequenced in a study of post-analysis software for immune sequencing data. Each CDR3 protein is one row after TCRdb ran MiXCR on the PCR reads. The sample has 400,000 to 500,000 distinct CDR3 sequences, roughly 40% seen once. Material: blood. All receptors derive from a girl aged 2-15 years with multiple sclerosis. The CDR3 runs from the conserved cysteine through the conserved F or W. A D gene is named only where the DNA matches it firmly. Clone size, where shown, is once, few, many, or a class for clones that have expanded.

clone_size: few
v_call: TRBV11-1
j_call: TRBJ2-1
d_call: NA
cdr3_aa: CASSLADSFNEQFF
cdr3_nt: TGTGCCAGCAGCTTAGCGGACTCTTTTAATGAGCAGTTCTTC

clone_size: NA
v_call: TRBV12-5
j_call: TRBJ2-1
d_call: NA
cdr3_aa: CASGRGYDNEQFF
cdr3_nt: TGTGCTAGTGGTAGAGGATACGACAATGAGCAGTTCTTC

clone_size: NA
v_call: TRBV11-2
j_call: TRBJ2-3
d_call: NA
cdr3_aa: CASRRQRDTQYF
cdr3_nt: TGTGCCAGCAGAAGACAGAGAGATACGCAGTATTTT

clone_size: NA
v_call: TRBV9
j_call: TRBJ1-1
d_call: TRBD1
cdr3_aa: CASSVDSRGRLNTEAFF
cdr3_nt: TGTGCCAGCAGCGTAGATAGCAGGGGGAGGCTGAATACTGAAGCTTTCTTT

clone_size: few
v_call: TRBV20-1
j_call: TRBJ2-3
d_call: TRBD2
cdr3_aa: CSARRRGTSGSSTDTQYF
cdr3_nt: TGCAGTGCTAGAAGGCGGGGAACTAGCGGGAGTAGCACAGATACGCAGTATTTT

clone_size: NA
v_call: TRBV12-3/TRBV12-4
j_call: TRBJ1-5
d_call: NA
cdr3_aa: CASSLRQHDQPQHF
cdr3_nt: TGTGCCAGCAGTTTAAGGCAGCACGATCAGCCCCAGCATTTT

clone_size: NA
v_call: TRBV11-2
j_call: TRBJ2-3
d_call: NA
cdr3_aa: CASSLIQGSTNTQYF
cdr3_nt: TGTGCCAGCAGCTTAATCCAGGGGTCCACGAATACGCAGTATTTT

clone_size: few
v_call: TRBV12-3/TRBV12-4
j_call: TRBJ2-1
d_call: NA
cdr3_aa: CASSANSRDNEQFF
cdr3_nt: TGTGCCAGCAGTGCTAACTCTAGGGACAATGAGCAGTTCTTC

clone_size: few
v_call: TRBV20-1
j_call: TRBJ1-1
d_call: TRBD1
cdr3_aa: CSARKADRGDTEAFF
cdr3_nt: TGCAGTGCTAGAAAGGCCGACAGGGGTGACACTGAAGCTTTCTTT

clone_size: few
v_call: TRBV10-3
j_call: TRBJ2-4
d_call: TRBD1
cdr3_aa: CAISEHKSTGLLAKNIQYF
cdr3_nt: TGTGCCATCAGTGAGCATAAATCGACAGGGCTCTTAGCCAAAAACATTCAGTACTTC

clone_size: NA
v_call: TRBV7-3
j_call: TRBJ2-3
d_call: NA
cdr3_aa: CASSSMQGSTDTQYF
cdr3_nt: TGTGCCAGCAGCAGTATGCAGGGGTCCACAGATACGCAGTATTTT

clone_size: NA
v_call: TRBV5-1
j_call: TRBJ2-7
d_call: TRBD1
cdr3_aa: CASSLDGQGAWYEQYF
cdr3_nt: TGCGCCAGCAGCTTGGATGGACAGGGGGCGTGGTACGAGCAGTACTTC

clone_size: NA
v_call: TRBV6-2/TRBV6-3
j_call: TRBJ2-1
d_call: NA
cdr3_aa: CASSSYNEQIF
cdr3_nt: TGTGCCAGCAGTTCCTACAATGAGCAGATCTTC

clone_size: NA
v_call: TRBV5-1
j_call: TRBJ1-2
d_call: NA
cdr3_aa: CASSLGTGGYTF
cdr3_nt: TGCGCCAGCAGCTTGGGAACAGGGGGCTACACCTTC

clone_size: NA
v_call: TRBV4-2
j_call: TRBJ1-1
d_call: NA
cdr3_aa: CASSQAGRGANTEAFF
cdr3_nt: TGTGCCAGCAGCCAAGCAGGAAGGGGCGCTAACACTGAAGCTTTCTTT

clone_size: NA
v_call: TRBV3-1
j_call: TRBJ2-7
d_call: NA
cdr3_aa: CASSQDTALAYEQYF
cdr3_nt: TGTGCCAGCAGCCAAGATACAGCGCTAGCCTACGAGCAGTACTTC

clone_size: few
v_call: TRBV5-1
j_call: TRBJ2-7
d_call: NA
cdr3_aa: CASSLRAGSHHYEQYF
cdr3_nt: TGCGCCAGCAGCTTGAGGGCGGGTTCTCACCACTACGAGCAGTACTTC

clone_size: many
v_call: TRBV18
j_call: TRBJ2-5
d_call: NA
cdr3_aa: CASSPRGGAQETQYF
cdr3_nt: TGTGCCAGCTCACCACGCGGCGGGGCGCAAGAGACCCAGTACTTC

clone_size: NA
v_call: TRBV27
j_call: TRBJ2-7
d_call: NA
cdr3_aa: CASSFLQGYEQYF
cdr3_nt: TGTGCCAGCAGTTTTTTACAGGGCTACGAGCAGTACTTC

clone_size: few
v_call: TRBV29-1
j_call: TRBJ2-1
d_call: NA
cdr3_aa: CSVEKLNLNNEQFF
cdr3_nt: TGCAGCGTTGAGAAGCTGAACCTCAACAATGAGCAGTTCTTC

clone_size: NA
v_call: TRBV20-1
j_call: TRBJ1-1
d_call: NA
cdr3_aa: CSDRQNTEAFF
cdr3_nt: TGCAGTGATAGACAGAACACTGAAGCTTTCTTT

clone_size: few
v_call: TRBV12-3/TRBV12-4
j_call: TRBJ2-7
d_call: NA
cdr3_aa: CASSLGDGGSYEQYF
cdr3_nt: TGTGCCAGCAGTTTAGGGGACGGTGGCTCCTACGAGCAGTACTTC

clone_size: few
v_call: TRBV7-3
j_call: TRBJ1-5
d_call: NA
cdr3_aa: CASSLTGGAGQPQHF
cdr3_nt: TGTGCCAGCAGCTTAACCGGGGGCGCCGGTCAGCCCCAGCATTTT

clone_size: NA
v_call: TRBV28
j_call: TRBJ2-1
d_call: NA
cdr3_aa: CASSLRISYNEQFF
cdr3_nt: TGTGCCAGCAGTCTTAGGATCTCCTACAATGAGCAGTTCTTC

clone_size: once
v_call: TRBV7-2
j_call: TRBJ2-1
d_call: NA
cdr3_aa: CASRGRGAHLSSYNEQFF
cdr3_nt: TGTGCCAGCAGGGGGCGAGGGGCCCATCTAAGCTCCTACAATGAGCAGTTCTTC

clone_size: few
v_call: TRBV5-1
j_call: TRBJ2-7
d_call: TRBD1
cdr3_aa: CASHPGQTSYEQYF
cdr3_nt: TGCGCCAGCCATCCGGGACAGACGTCCTACGAGCAGTACTTC

clone_size: NA
v_call: TRBV20-1
j_call: TRBJ2-1
d_call: TRBD2
cdr3_aa: CSAIIAGGRSNEQFF
cdr3_nt: TGCAGTGCCATCATAGCGGGAGGGAGGAGTAATGAGCAGTTCTTC

clone_size: NA
v_call: TRBV28
j_call: TRBJ2-5
d_call: NA
cdr3_aa: CASSFEGIFETQYF
cdr3_nt: TGTGCCAGCAGTTTTGAGGGTATATTCGAGACCCAGTACTTC

clone_size: NA
v_call: TRBV9
j_call: TRBJ2-7
d_call: NA
cdr3_aa: CASSVGWTTNEQYF
cdr3_nt: TGTGCCAGCAGCGTAGGCTGGACTACCAACGAGCAGTACTTC

clone_size: NA
v_call: TRBV7-3
j_call: TRBJ1-6
d_call: NA
cdr3_aa: CASRPNEHSPLHF
cdr3_nt: TGTGCCAGCAGGCCAAATGAACATTCACCCCTCCACTTT

clone_size: few
v_call: TRBV7-9
j_call: TRBJ2-5
d_call: TRBD1
cdr3_aa: CASSLVGTEETQYF
cdr3_nt: TGTGCCAGCAGCTTAGTTGGGACAGAAGAGACCCAGTACTTC

clone_size: many
v_call: TRBV7-8
j_call: TRBJ2-3
d_call: NA
cdr3_aa: CASSRHSTGSDTQYF
cdr3_nt: TGTGCCAGCAGCCGACACTCTACAGGGTCCGATACGCAGTATTTT

clone_size: NA
v_call: TRBV10-3
j_call: TRBJ1-1
d_call: NA
cdr3_aa: CAISEILINTEAFF
cdr3_nt: TGTGCCATCAGTGAGATTTTGATTAACACTGAAGCTTTCTTT

clone_size: NA
v_call: TRBV6-5
j_call: TRBJ1-2
d_call: TRBD1
cdr3_aa: CASSFGTGSNYGYTF
cdr3_nt: TGTGCCAGCAGTTTCGGGACAGGTTCTAACTATGGCTACACCTTC

clone_size: NA
v_call: TRBV3-1
j_call: TRBJ2-5
d_call: TRBD1
cdr3_aa: CASSLQGATPKTQYF
cdr3_nt: TGTGCCAGCAGTCTACAGGGGGCAACCCCCAAGACCCAGTACTTC

clone_size: NA
v_call: TRBV7-9
j_call: TRBJ2-1
d_call: TRBD1
cdr3_aa: CASSSGAGGINEQFF
cdr3_nt: TGTGCCAGCAGCTCCGGGGCAGGGGGAATCAATGAGCAGTTCTTC

clone_size: NA
v_call: TRBV7-2
j_call: TRBJ2-6
d_call: NA
cdr3_aa: CASSLGPTGANVLTF
cdr3_nt: TGTGCCAGCAGCTTAGGTCCTACTGGGGCCAACGTCCTGACTTTC

clone_size: NA
v_call: TRBV12-3/TRBV12-4
j_call: TRBJ2-6
d_call: TRBD1
cdr3_aa: CVSSTAGTGWSGANVLTF
cdr3_nt: TGTGTCAGCAGCACCGCCGGGACAGGGTGGTCTGGGGCCAACGTCCTGACTTTC

clone_size: NA
v_call: TRBV11-1
j_call: TRBJ1-1
d_call: NA
cdr3_aa: CASSYVVSGQGAFF
cdr3_nt: TGTGCCAGCAGCTACGTGGTATCGGGGCAGGGAGCTTTCTTT

clone_size: NA
v_call: TRBV12-3/TRBV12-4
j_call: TRBJ1-2
d_call: NA
cdr3_aa: CASSSVQVAAGYTF
cdr3_nt: TGTGCCAGCAGTTCCGTCCAGGTCGCAGCGGGCTACACCTTC

clone_size: NA
v_call: TRBV6-1
j_call: TRBJ2-2
d_call: NA
cdr3_aa: CASRRQLGDTGELFF
cdr3_nt: TGTGCCAGCAGGCGACAGTTGGGGGACACCGGGGAGCTGTTTTTT

clone_size: NA
v_call: TRBV20-1
j_call: TRBJ2-7
d_call: NA
cdr3_aa: CSARDLDGAYEQYF
cdr3_nt: TGCAGTGCTAGAGATTTGGACGGGGCCTACGAGCAGTACTTC

clone_size: many
v_call: TRBV20-1
j_call: TRBJ2-3
d_call: NA
cdr3_aa: CSALPGPPTDTQYF
cdr3_nt: TGCAGTGCTCTACCGGGACCCCCAACGGATACGCAGTATTTT

clone_size: few
v_call: TRBV10-3
j_call: TRBJ2-7
d_call: TRBD2
cdr3_aa: CAISETSEHYEQYF
cdr3_nt: TGTGCCATCAGTGAGACTAGCGAGCACTACGAGCAGTACTTC

clone_size: once
v_call: TRBV21-1
j_call: TRBJ2-7
d_call: NA
cdr3_aa: CASSKWTPKPRSYEQYF
cdr3_nt: TGTGCCAGCAGCAAATGGACCCCCAAGCCACGAAGCTACGAGCAGTACTTC

clone_size: NA
v_call: TRBV12-3/TRBV12-4
j_call: TRBJ2-5
d_call: NA
cdr3_aa: CASSLHDSSTETQYF
cdr3_nt: TGTGCCAGCAGTTTACATGACAGTTCTACAGAGACCCAGTACTTC

clone_size: many
v_call: TRBV6-6
j_call: TRBJ2-3
d_call: NA
cdr3_aa: CASSYKFGGTDTQYF
cdr3_nt: TGTGCCAGCAGTTATAAATTCGGTGGTACAGATACGCAGTATTTT